The 5 T cell receptor beta chains reported below all come from one sample, sequenced in a study of cytomegalovirus exposure and HLA in healthy donors. The primer mix had 60 Vbeta and 13 Jbeta primers. TCRdb keeps only in-frame clones here, not all; method: immunoSEQ multiplex PCR. The sample lists over 150,000 clones; roughly nine tenths were seen once. Sequencing was performed on PBMCs. These receptors originate from a girl under two years old in good health and CMV-seronegative.

This clone has just one count. The V gene is TRBV30, the J gene TRBJ2-7; D unresolved. CDR3 length: 11 amino acids. The V and J ends lost 4 bases and 4 bases respectively, with 8 bases between them. CDR1 and CDR2 from the germline V gene are GTSNPN and SVGIG (reference sequence). CDR3 region: CAWKRGYEQYF. The CDR3, as DNA: TGTGCCTGGAAGCGTGGATACGAGCAGTACTTC.

V is TRBV6-6 and J is TRBJ2-3; weak D call: TRBD1 (5 bases). The CDR3 is 14 residues long. CDR1 is MNHNY, CDR2 SVGAGI, per germline (reference sequence). V was pared by 0 bases and J by 4 bases, with 8 bases between. The CDR3 is CASSYSGVSDTQYF. The CDR3 coding sequence is TGTGCCAGCAGTTACTCAGGGGTTTCAGATACGCAGTATTTT.

This chain uses TRBV4-1 with TRBJ2-7; 7 nucleotides match TRBD2. CDR1 MGHRA and CDR2 YSYEKL come from the germline V gene. V lost 0 bases to trimming and J lost 4 bases; unmatched junction nucleotides: 6. This CDR3 is 15 amino acids long. The CDR3 bases are TGCGCCAGCAGCCAAGACCCAGCGGGACCATACGAGCAGTACTTC. Its protein product is CASSQDPAGPYEQYF.

The gene calls are TRBV7-6 and TRBJ2-7; the match to TRBD2 covers 10 bases. The CDR3 totals 14 residues. V lost 2 bases, J lost 4 bases, and 2 bases stayed unmatched. Germline values: CDR1 SGHVS, CDR2 FNYEAQ. The CDR3 DNA sequence: TGTGCCAGCAGCTTAACTAGCGGGGTGTACGAGCAGTACTTC. This translates into CASSLTSGVYEQYF.

In this sample, this clone turned up a few times. V usage is TRBV7-9 and J usage is TRBJ1-3; possible D gene TRBD1, 5 bases. This CDR3 has 15 amino acids. CDR1 and CDR2 from the germline V gene are SEHNR and FQNEAQ (reference sequence). V lost 4 bases to trimming and J lost 0 bases, with 10 bases between them. The CDR3 spells CASSSDSTSGNTIYF. The CDR3 coding sequence is TGTGCCAGCAGCTCCGACAGCACCTCTGGAAACACCATATATTTT.